This is a list of T cell receptor beta chains from one sample in a study of cytomegalovirus exposure and HLA in healthy donors. TCRdb's copy holds only in-frame clones and misses some; the assay was immunoSEQ multiplex PCR. The repertoire table contains roughly 34,000 clones. Sequences were obtained from PBMCs. The receptors originated from a man in his forties in good health and CMV-seronegative. The CDR3 runs from the conserved cysteine through the conserved F or W. A D gene is named only where the DNA matches it firmly.

>TRBJ2-7|12|TRBV28|TRBD2
CASSLRLAEQYF
TGTGCCAGCAGTCTCAGACTAGCGGAGCAGTACTTC
>TRBJ1-5|15|TRBV30|TRBD1
CAWSMTGADNQPQHF
TGTGCCTGGAGTATGACAGGGGCCGACAATCAGCCCCAGCATTTT
>TRBJ2-2|15|TRBV6-5|TRBD2
CASSYVAGPIGELFF
TGTGCCAGCAGTTACGTAGCGGGACCGATCGGGGAGCTGTTTTTT
>TRBJ2-7|16|TRBV5-1|TRBD2
CASSPEGTSGSREQYF
TGCGCCAGCAGCCCCGAGGGGACTAGCGGGAGTCGTGAGCAGTACTTC
>TRBJ1-2|13|TRBV19|NA
CASSPVTEYGYTF
TGTGCCAGTAGCCCAGTGACGGAGTATGGCTACACCTTC
>TRBJ2-7|15|TRBV9|NA
CASSANRGANNEQYF
TGTGCCAGCAGCGCAAATCGGGGGGCGAACAACGAGCAGTACTTC
>TRBJ2-7|13|TRBV28|NA
CASSLSISYEQYF
TGTGCCAGCAGTTTATCTATAAGCTACGAGCAGTACTTC
>TRBJ2-7|16|TRBV9|NA
CANSVGEAVLSYEQYF
TGTGCCAACAGCGTAGGGGAAGCGGTCCTCTCCTACGAGCAGTACTTC
>TRBJ2-1|16|TRBV2|TRBD2
CASRDGTSGTYNEQFF
TGTGCCAGCAGAGACGGGACTAGCGGGACCTACAATGAGCAGTTCTTC
>TRBJ1-1|13|TRBV5-4|TRBD1
CASSPGTAYEAFF
TGTGCCAGCAGCCCTGGGACAGCTTATGAAGCTTTCTTT
>TRBJ2-5|10|TRBV20-1|NA
CSVVRETQYF
TGCAGTGTTGTCAGAGAGACCCAGTACTTC
>TRBJ2-3|16|TRBV5-6|NA
CASSLGRLASTDTQYF
TGTGCCAGCAGCTTGGGAAGGCTAGCGTCGACAGATACGCAGTATTTT
>TRBJ2-4|15|TRBV6-5|TRBD2
CASSQGLKAKNIQYF
TGTGCCAGCAGTCAGGGACTAAAAGCCAAAAACATTCAGTACTTC
>TRBJ2-1|15|TRBV28|TRBD1
CASSFRDRGANEQFF
TGTGCCAGCAGTTTTAGGGACAGGGGGGCCAATGAGCAGTTCTTC
>TRBJ2-7|15|TRBV7-2|TRBD2
CASSLDSGGSYEQYF
TGTGCCAGCAGCTTAGATAGCGGGGGATCCTACGAGCAGTACTTC
>TRBJ1-5|20|TRBV18|TRBD1
CASSLNIMTGSTHSNQPQHF
TGTGCCAGCTCACTCAACATCATGACAGGGTCTACCCATAGCAATCAGCCCCAGCATTTT
>TRBJ1-5|15|TRBV25-1|NA
CASSESGLGNQPQHF
TGTGCCAGCAGTGAATCAGGGTTGGGCAATCAGCCCCAGCATTTT
>TRBJ1-2|11|TRBV29-1|NA
CSVYHANGYTF
TGCAGCGTCTACCACGCGAATGGCTACACCTTC
>TRBJ1-1|14|TRBV9|TRBD1
CASNRQGGGTEAFF
TGTGCCAGCAATCGACAGGGAGGAGGGACTGAAGCTTTCTTT